These T cell receptor beta chains were read from a single sample in a study of T cells in Graves' hyperthyroidism and ophthalmopathy. TCRdb reprocessed the multiplex PCR reads via MiXCR and lists one record per CDR3 protein. The sample yields 400,000 to 550,000 distinct CDR3 sequences, roughly 14% seen once. Material: blood. Receptor source: a woman between 18 and 30 years old with Graves' hyperthyroidism. Both conserved end residues are part of each CDR3. A D gene is named only where the DNA matches it firmly. Clone size is given for some rows only: seen once, a few or many times, or a class if the clone is expanded.

TRBD2,-,TRBJ2-1,TRBV19,TGTGCCAGTAACCGAGAGCGGGAGAATGAGCAGTTCTTC,CASNRERENEQFF
-,many,TRBJ1-2,TRBV6-5,TGTGCCAGCAGTTACTCGATATCTCCCAGAAGCCCCTATGGCTACACCTTC,CASSYSISPRSPYGYTF
-,many,TRBJ2-1,TRBV12-3/TRBV12-4,TGTGCCAGCAGGGGGGACCAGCAGACGGGGAATGAGCAGTTCTTC,CASRGDQQTGNEQFF
-,many,TRBJ1-1,TRBV20-1,TGCAGTGCCCCAAAACAGGCCCTTTCGAACACTGAAGCTTTCTTT,CSAPKQALSNTEAFF
TRBD1,-,TRBJ1-6,TRBV4-1,TGCGCCAGCAGCCGTCAGGGGGCGAATAATTCACCCCTCCACTTT,CASSRQGANNSPLHF
TRBD2,many,TRBJ2-1,TRBV11-2,TGTGCCAGCAGCTTAGTAGGACTAGCTACGTCCTACAATGAGCAGTTCTTC,CASSLVGLATSYNEQFF
-,-,TRBJ1-5,TRBV4-1,TGCGCCAGCAGCCAAGAGGGATCGAAGCAGCCCCAGCATTTT,CASSQEGSKQPQHF
-,many,TRBJ1-5,TRBV13,TGTGCCAGCAGCTTTAAACAGGGAAGACATCAGCCCCAGCATTTT,CASSFKQGRHQPQHF
TRBD2,many,TRBJ2-1,TRBV20-1,TGCAGTGCTAGCCCCAGGGGACTAGCAGCCAATGAGCAGTTCTTC,CSASPRGLAANEQFF
TRBD1,-,TRBJ1-2,TRBV7-6,TGTGCCAGCAGCTCAGAGGACAGGAACTATGGCTACACCTTC,CASSSEDRNYGYTF
-,many,TRBJ1-1,TRBV12-3/TRBV12-4,TGTGCCAGCAGCCGAGACCGACGAAGAGCGGACACTGAAGCTTTCTTT,CASSRDRRRADTEAFF
-,few,TRBJ1-1,TRBV6-2/TRBV6-3,TGTGCCAGCAGTTATGGGGTTGGCACTGAAGCTTTCTTT,CASSYGVGTEAFF
TRBD2,many,TRBJ2-3,TRBV30,TGTGCCTGGACTAGCGGGAGGGAGGATACGCAGTATTTT,CAWTSGREDTQYF
-,-,TRBJ2-5,TRBV5-1,TGCGCCAGCAGCTTGGGGGTTCTAGAGACCCAGTACTTC,CASSLGVLETQYF
TRBD2,-,TRBJ2-1,TRBV19,TGTGCCAGTATAGGTGAGCGGGGGGTTATGGATGAGCAGTTCTTC,CASIGERGVMDEQFF
TRBD1,many,TRBJ1-5,TRBV2,TGTGCCAGCGAGGAGACAGGGCTCCATGGGGAGCCCCAGCATTTT,CASEETGLHGEPQHF
-,many,TRBJ2-2,TRBV9,TGTGCCAGCAGCGCCCCAGGGGCCGGGGAGCTGTTTTTT,CASSAPGAGELFF
TRBD2,many,TRBJ2-5,TRBV24-1,TGTGCCACCAGTGATCGCCGGACTAGCTTACGGTTTCAAGAGACCCAGTACTTC,CATSDRRTSLRFQETQYF
-,many,TRBJ1-1,TRBV2,TGTGCCAGCAGTGAAGGCACCCAGATTAAGGGAGGCGCTTTCTTT,CASSEGTQIKGGAFF
TRBD2,many,TRBJ2-7,TRBV11-3,TGTGCCAGCAGCCGTATAGCGGGAGGTGCCTACGAGCAGTACTTC,CASSRIAGGAYEQYF
TRBD1,many,TRBJ1-2,TRBV2,TGTGCCAGCAGTGCCCAAGGACAGGGGAATGGCTACACCTTC,CASSAQGQGNGYTF
TRBD2,-,TRBJ2-5,TRBV20-1,TGCAGTGCCTTAACCCCCGGGACTAGCGGGAGGGAGGAGACCCAGTACTTC,CSALTPGTSGREETQYF
TRBD2,many,TRBJ2-2,TRBV3-1,TGTGCCAGCAGCCGCTCGCGAGCGGGAGGGAATCGCGGGGAGCTGTTTTTT,CASSRSRAGGNRGELFF
-,many,TRBJ2-1,TRBV12-5,TGTGCTAGTGGAAGAGAGGCGGAATTGGTCCGTTCAACCTACAATGAGCAGTTCTTC,CASGREAELVRSTYNEQFF
TRBD2,few,TRBJ2-1,TRBV24-1,TGTGCCACCAGTGAGACTCTAGCGGGAGGGGGCAATGAGCAGTTCTTC,CATSETLAGGGNEQFF
-,many,TRBJ2-5,TRBV6-1,TGTGCCAGCAGTGGGTACGCCACAACGTTCAAAGAGACCCAGTACTTC,CASSGYATTFKETQYF
-,many,TRBJ1-1,TRBV19,TGTGCCAGTAGTACGATTAGGACTGAAGCTTTCTTT,CASSTIRTEAFF
TRBD2,many,TRBJ2-3,TRBV6-1,TGTGCCAGCAGCCAAGCGGGACCCACAGATACGCAGTATTTT,CASSQAGPTDTQYF
-,many,TRBJ2-2,TRBV12-5,TGTGCTAGTGGCATGAACACCGGGGAGCTGTTTTTT,CASGMNTGELFF
-,few,TRBJ1-4,TRBV20-1,TGCAGTGCCCTACAGGGCAATAATGAAAAACTGTTTTTT,CSALQGNNEKLFF
TRBD1,many,TRBJ1-4,TRBV6-1,TGTGCCAGCAGTGAATCACGAGGGGGCGCAACTAATGAAAAACTGTTTTTT,CASSESRGGATNEKLFF